The clone carrying this T cell receptor (beta chain) was detected many times. Its cognate antigen is unknown. The sample comes from a study of human T cells and chemical hapten exposure. On the study more broadly: Patch tests applied 0.01% DPC to the upper back and were scored after 6 days. Whole-study findings and limits: TCRs above 1 in 1000 frequency stayed constant with DPC sensitization. Relative to controls, expanded TCRs formed significantly more large CDR3 similarity clusters.

Sample time point: patch test 1, 2 weeks after DPC sensitization. Specified treatment: therapeutic diphenylcyclopropenone sensitization with weekly scalp DPC. Methods used by the authors: From approximately 25,000 to 650,000 TCRs were found per sample, with a median of 95,638. TCRdb re-called the RACE reads with MiXCR, one entry per CDR3 protein. These V and J calls derive from TCRdb rather than the authors' analysis. Of approximately 77,000 distinct CDR3 sequences listed, 7.5% to 9% were seen once; the top ten hold roughly 1.4%. The CDR3 is 13 amino acids. V shed 2 bases and J shed 6 bases, with 9 bases lying between them. Germline V gene lookup returns CDR1 SEHNR and CDR2 FQNEAQ (reference sequence).

The chain recombines TRBV7-9 with TRBJ2-3, with D unresolved. The receptor was isolated from a woman aged 25 to 39 with alopecia areata. Some clones in this sample may be carry-over from other donors' samples. The sequencing here drew on whole blood, taken in connection with sensitization to the hapten diphenylcyclopropenone (DPC). Here the CDR3 DNA reads TGTGCCAGCAGCTTAATGGGCCTTGATACGCAGTATTTT. Translation gives CASSLMGLDTQYF. Full variable domain (remainder filled in from reference TRBV7-9 and TRBJ2-3): DTGVSQNPRHKITKRGQNVTFRCDPISEHNRLYWYRQTLGQGPEFLTYFQNEAQLEKSRLLSDRFSAERPKGSFSTLEIQRTEQGDSAMYLCASSLMGLDTQYFGPGTRLTVL.